The 9 T cell receptor beta chains presented below share a single source sample, sequenced in a study of T cell clonality in common variable immunodeficiency. TCRdb's table, derived via immunoSEQ multiplex PCR, lists solely in-frame clones and lacks some. Observed are about 81,000 clones, no singletons, with the top ten taking 0.75% to 1%. Sequenced: peripheral blood mononuclear cells. The receptors stem from a person between 18 and 69 years old in good health.

A remark on this clone: The read falls 3 residues short of the CDR3 end, and the missing part is taken from the germline J gene. The chain links TRBV20-1 to TRBJ1-2, with D maybe TRBD1 (6 bases). CDR3 length equals 13 residues. Germline V lookup: CDR1 DFQATT, CDR2 SNEGSKA (reference sequence). The V end was cut by 1 base, the J end by 4 bases, with 10 bases between. Incomplete CDR3 DNA: TGCAGTGCTAGAGGGGACACACTCTATGGC. It yields the protein CSARGDTLYG. The CDR3 as a whole reads CSARGDTLYGYTF.

In its sample, this clone was seen many times. Read coverage stops 3 residues before the CDR3 terminus; the germline J gene supplies the remainder. V and J are TRBV12-3 or TRBV12-4 and TRBJ2-7; no firm D call. CDR3 length: 13 residues. Trimming took 2 bases from V and 1 from J, leaving 6 bases between them. CDR3 in amino acids: CASSLTVSYEQYF. The sequenced CDR3 bases are TGTGCCAGCAGTTTAACAGTATCCTACGAG.

The sample holds many counts of this clone. With the read ending 3 residues before the CDR3 end, the germline J gene is used to fill in that end. The V call is TRBV7-2, the J call TRBJ1-1; D is ambiguous. This CDR3 is built from 12 residues. The ends were cut back, 2 bases at V and 4 bases at J, with 5 bases in the middle. Per the germline V gene, CDR1 is SGHTA and CDR2 is FQGNSA. CDR3 protein: CASSLTGTEAFF. CDR3 bases read: TGTGCCAGCAGCTTAACGGGCACTGAA.

The sample holds many counts of this clone. The CDR3 end is not reached by the read, which stops 3 residues before it; the germline J gene fills it in. J is TRBJ2-5 and V is TRBV5-1, with 8 nucleotides matching TRBD2. V shed 4 bases, J shed 4 bases, and the junction held 3 bases outside the gene matches. Per the germline V gene, CDR1 is SGHRS and CDR2 is YFSETQ. The CDR3 spans 13 residues. CDR3 sequence: CASSRAGGETQYF. CDR3 DNA, as far as it was read: TGCGCCAGCAGCCGGGCGGGGGGAGAGACC.

This clone was picked up many times. CDR3 DNA (partial): TGCGCCAGCAGCTTGGGCAGGGGGCGGGATGAA. This gives the protein CASSLGRGRDE. The whole CDR3 region reads CASSLGRGRDEAFF. This chain links TRBV5-1 with TRBJ1-1, with 8 bases that match TRBD1. Read sequence stops 3 residues before the CDR3 end, and the germline J gene provides the missing end. The CDR3 is made up of 14 amino acids. Per germline, CDR1 SGHRS and CDR2 YFSETQ. The J segment lost 7 bases and the V segment lost 0 bases, leaving 5 bases of the junction unmatched.

This clone occurred many times. The read falls 3 residues short of the CDR3 end, and the missing part is taken from the germline J gene. V gene TRBV5-4 combines with J gene TRBJ2-2; 10 bases align to TRBD1. In germline, CDR1 is SGHNT, CDR2 YYREEE (reference sequence). The junction had 4 bases not matched to a gene; V was cut back by 4 bases and J by 4 bases. The CDR3 contains 15 residues. CDR3: CASSRDRGSTGELFF. The part of the CDR3 DNA that was read is TGTGCCAGCAGCCGGGACAGGGGATCCACCGGGGAG.

This clone was recorded many times. Partial CDR3 DNA: TGTGCCAGCAGCGGAGCGGGAGGGATCAATGAG. This codes for CASSGAGGINE. The whole CDR3 protein is CASSGAGGINEQFF. The rearrangement joins TRBV7-2 to TRBJ2-1, with 10 bases matching TRBD2. The CDR3 is cut off 3 residues early in the read; its end comes from the germline J gene. CDR1 and CDR2 (germline): SGHTA, FQGNSA. Trimming removed 5 bases from V and 6 bases from J; junction bases left unmatched: 4. The CDR3 runs 14 residues. The full variable domain, its missing parts supplied by reference TRBV7-2 and TRBJ2-1, is GAGVSQSPSNKVTEKGKDVELRCDPISGHTALYWYRQSLGQGLEFLIYFQGNSAPDKSGLPSDRFSAERTGGSVSTLTIQRTQQEDSAVYLCASSGAGGINEQFFGPGTRLTVL.

At least ten counts were recorded for this clone. The CDR3 end is not reached by the read, which stops 3 residues before it; the germline J gene fills it in. The rearrangement uses TRBV5-1 and TRBJ2-3, with 11 bases lining up with TRBD2. This CDR3 region has 16 residues. Germline loops: CDR1 SGHRS, CDR2 YFSETQ. Trimming at V came to 2 bases and at J to 4 bases, leaving 6 bases not matched to a gene. CDR3 DNA (partial): TGCGCCAGCAGCTTTACTAGCGGGGGAGGCTCAGATACG. This encodes CASSFTSGGGSDT. The entire CDR3 sequence reads CASSFTSGGGSDTQYF. Filled out from reference TRBV5-1 and TRBJ2-3, the complete variable domain reads KAGVTQTPRYLIKTRGQQVTLSCSPISGHRSVSWYQQTPGQGLQFLFEYFSETQRNKGNFPGRFSGRQFSNSRSEMNVSTLELGDSALYLCASSFTSGGGSDTQYFGPGTRLTVL.

Only a few counts were recorded for this clone. From the germline J gene comes the end of the CDR3, since the read stops 3 residues before it. This rearrangement joins TRBV7-9 to TRBJ2-7; TRBD2 matches 8 bases. Germline V CDR1 and CDR2: SEHNR, FQNEAQ (reference sequence). The CDR3 runs 14 residues. Trimming cost V 5 bases and J 5 bases; bases outside gene matches: 8. The CDR3 DNA, read in part, is TGTGCCAGCAGCCGCGGGGGCGGGGGGAACGAG. It yields the protein CASSRGGGGNE. The complete CDR3 sequence is CASSRGGGGNEQYF.